This passage covers 7 T cell receptor beta chains from one sample sequenced in a study of blood T cell repertoires in COVID-19. Using immunoSEQ multiplex PCR, the repertoire was profiled, and TCRdb retains in-frame clones only, with some absent. The table includes tens of thousands of clones, around 82% detected once. Sequencing was done on a sample of peripheral blood. The source is a woman older than 75 with acute or convalescent COVID-19.

V usage is TRBV28 and J usage is TRBJ2-7; D not certain. The CDR3 contains 11 residues. V lost 3 bases and J 7 bases, leaving 7 bases between the germline ends. CDR1 and CDR2 from the germline V gene are MDHEN and SYDVKM. The CDR3 here is CASSLEWEQYF. The CDR3 bases are TGTGCCAGCAGTTTGGAGTGGGAGCAGTACTTC. Filled out from reference TRBV28 and TRBJ2-7, the complete variable domain reads DVKVTQSSRYLVKRTGEKVFLECVQDMDHENMFWYRQDPGLGLRLIYFSYDVKMKEKGDIPEGYSVSREKKERFSLILESASTNQTSMYLCASSLEWEQYFGPGTRLTVT.

This chain connects TRBV6-5 to TRBJ2-7; TRBD1 aligns across 7 bases. Germline CDR1 reads MNHEY; CDR2 reads SVGAGI. V lost 5 bases to trimming and J lost 0 bases; unmatched junction nucleotides: 7. The CDR3 consists of 15 residues. The CDR3: CASSKPGQSSYEQYF. DNA for the CDR3: TGTGCCAGCAGTAAACCGGGACAGAGCTCCTACGAGCAGTACTTC.

The rearrangement uses TRBV27 and TRBJ2-2; D perhaps matches TRBD2 (5 bases). Germline assignment: CDR1 MNHEY and CDR2 SMNVEV (reference sequence). This CDR3 comprises 13 residues. Trimming pared 8 bases from V and 4 bases from J, leaving 11 bases between. The DNA of the CDR3 is TGTGCCAGCGGGCGGGCGAGCACCGGGGAGCTGTTTTTT. Its translation is CASGRASTGELFF.

The genes are TRBV6-5 and TRBJ2-7, with 8 bases that match TRBD1. The V gene's germline CDR1 is MNHEY and CDR2 SVGAGI. V shed 7 bases, J shed 3 bases, and the junction held 8 bases outside the gene matches. This CDR3 contains 14 residues. The CDR3, as DNA: TGTGCCAGCACCCAGGGAGACAGGGGCTACGAGCAGTACTTC. Its protein product is CASTQGDRGYEQYF.

V and J are TRBV12-5 and TRBJ2-1, with TRBD2 as a possible D gene (6 bases). CDR1 and CDR2 from the germline V gene are LGHNT and FRNRAP. The CDR3 is 19 residues long. V lost 0 bases, J lost 0 bases, and 18 bases lay in between. CDR3 in amino acids: CASGLVSKHSGNSYNEQFF. CDR3 nucleotide sequence: TGTGCTAGTGGTTTGGTCTCCAAACATAGCGGAAACTCCTACAATGAGCAGTTCTTC.

Only one count was recorded for this clone. V usage is TRBV14 and J usage is TRBJ2-7, with D possibly TRBD2 on 7 matching bases. V lost 3 bases and J 6 bases, leaving 18 bases between the germline ends. Germline CDR1 and CDR2: SGHDN and FVKESK. The CDR3 loop spans 15 amino acids. DNA for the CDR3: TGTGCCAGCAGCCAGGAAGCGGGGTTACAGGGCGAGCAGTACTTC. Translating gives CASSQEAGLQGEQYF.

This clone was seen only once. V gene TRBV9 combines with J gene TRBJ2-2; TRBD1 matches at 9 bases. Per the germline V gene, CDR1 is SGDLS and CDR2 is YYNGEE. V lost 7 bases and J lost 4; bases outside the gene matches: 5. The CDR3 loop spans 14 amino acids. This CDR3 reads CASHRGLITGELFF. The CDR3 DNA is TGTGCCAGCCACAGGGGGCTGATCACCGGGGAGCTGTTTTTT.